This T cell receptor (beta chain) was captured by sequencing in a study of shared clonotypes between healthy human individuals. Overall study results and limits: Sequencing depth was a factor that was expected to affect clonotype sharing among donors. Blood alone was sampled, and tissue repertoires likely differ.

Libraries were prepared by immunoSEQ multiplex PCR; TCRdb keeps only in-frame clonotypes and omits some of them. The sample lists about 2 million clones, about 95% occurring once. The naive CD8 subset, CD45RO-negative cells positively selected for CCR7, excluded terminally differentiated effector memory CD45RA+ cells. Donors, without exception, were Caucasian adults residing in Nashville, Tennessee. Note on this clone: Its target is unknown.

V shed 0 bases and J shed 12 bases, with 10 bases lying between them. The CDR3 extends over 12 amino acids. Germline V gene sequence: CDR1 SGHKS, CDR2 YYEKEE (reference sequence). This receptor was taken from a man aged 18 to 35 in good health. V is TRBV5-5 and J is TRBJ2-1; no firm D call. Sequenced input: naive CD8+ T cells sorted from blood. CDR3 loop: CASSLVPAGQFF. DNA of the CDR3: TGTGCCAGCAGCTTGGTACCCGCAGGGCAGTTCTTC. Full variable domain (rest looked up from reference TRBV5-5 and TRBJ2-1): DAGVTQSPTHLIKTRGQQVTLRCSPISGHKSVSWYQQVLGQGPQFIFQYYEKEERGRGNFPDRFSARQFPNYSSELNVNALLLGDSALYLCASSLVPAGQFFGPGTRLTVL.